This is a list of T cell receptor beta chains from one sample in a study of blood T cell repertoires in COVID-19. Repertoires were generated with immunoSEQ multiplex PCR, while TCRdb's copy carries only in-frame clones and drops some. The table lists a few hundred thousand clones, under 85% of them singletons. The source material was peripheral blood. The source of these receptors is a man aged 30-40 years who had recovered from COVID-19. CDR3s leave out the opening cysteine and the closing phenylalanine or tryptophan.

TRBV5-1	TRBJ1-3	ASSSSGTAGNTIY
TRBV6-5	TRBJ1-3	ASSSGPTAGNTIY
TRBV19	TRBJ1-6	ATKDIFTGKSAYNSPLH
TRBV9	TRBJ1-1	ASSVAGPEAF
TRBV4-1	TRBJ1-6	ASSLLWTGVASPLH
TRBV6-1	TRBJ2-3	ASSEWTADTQY
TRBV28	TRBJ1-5	ASSPQTGGSQPQH
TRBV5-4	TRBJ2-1	ASSFGLAGGYNEQF
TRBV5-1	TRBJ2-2	ASSLGASGELF
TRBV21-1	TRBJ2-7	ASSKMASGGSRGQY
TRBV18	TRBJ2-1	ASSPYITGTNEQF
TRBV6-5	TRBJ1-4	ASKEQGAGEKLF
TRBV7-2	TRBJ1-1	ASSLGPHSGTEAF
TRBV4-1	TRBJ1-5	ASSQESGLNQPQH
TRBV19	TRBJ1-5	ASSSPGGYSQPQH
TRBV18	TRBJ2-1	ASSRSSGGVRNEQF
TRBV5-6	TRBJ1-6	ASSLVGGRDSPLH